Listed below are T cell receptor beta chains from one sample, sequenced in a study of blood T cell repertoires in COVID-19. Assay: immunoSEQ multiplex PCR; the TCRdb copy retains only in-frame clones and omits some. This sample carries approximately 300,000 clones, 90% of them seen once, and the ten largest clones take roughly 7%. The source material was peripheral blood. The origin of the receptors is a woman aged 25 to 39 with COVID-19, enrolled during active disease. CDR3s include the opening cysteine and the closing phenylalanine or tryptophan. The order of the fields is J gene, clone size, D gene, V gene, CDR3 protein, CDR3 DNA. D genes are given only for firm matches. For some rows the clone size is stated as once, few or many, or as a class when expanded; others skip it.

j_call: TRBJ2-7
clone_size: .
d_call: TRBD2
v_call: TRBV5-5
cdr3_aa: CASSLELAGVGEQYF
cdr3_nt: TGTGCCAGCAGCTTGGAACTAGCGGGAGTAGGTGAGCAGTACTTC

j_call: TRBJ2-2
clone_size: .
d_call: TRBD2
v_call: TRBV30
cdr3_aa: CAWSVSLAGGGELFF
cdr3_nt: TGTGCCTGGAGTGTATCCCTAGCGGGAGGTGGGGAGCTGTTTTTT

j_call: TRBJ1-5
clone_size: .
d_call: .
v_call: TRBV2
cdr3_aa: CASSPGQGHQPQHF
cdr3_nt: TGTGCCAGCAGTCCGGGGCAGGGGCATCAGCCCCAGCATTTT

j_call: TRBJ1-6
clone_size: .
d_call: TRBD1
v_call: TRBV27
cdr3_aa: CASRSGQGAGPLHF
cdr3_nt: TGTGCCAGCAGATCCGGACAGGGGGCGGGGCCCCTCCACTTT

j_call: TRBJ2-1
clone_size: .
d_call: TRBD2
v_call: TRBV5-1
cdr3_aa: CASSLRTSGNEQFF
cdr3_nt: TGCGCCAGCAGCTTGAGGACTAGCGGCAATGAGCAGTTCTTC

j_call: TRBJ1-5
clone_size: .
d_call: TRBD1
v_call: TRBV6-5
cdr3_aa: CASSRQGAGQPQHF
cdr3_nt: TGTGCCAGCAGCAGACAGGGGGCCGGTCAGCCCCAGCATTTT

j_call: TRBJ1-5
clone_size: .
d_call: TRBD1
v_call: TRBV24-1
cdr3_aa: CATRGTAEGGAQHF
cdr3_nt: TGTGCCACCCGAGGGACAGCCGAAGGTGGGGCCCAGCATTTT

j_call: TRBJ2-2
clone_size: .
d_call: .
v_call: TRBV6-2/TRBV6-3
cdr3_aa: CASSYLELQGSGELFF
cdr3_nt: TGTGCCAGCAGTTACTTAGAACTTCAGGGATCCGGGGAGCTGTTTTTT

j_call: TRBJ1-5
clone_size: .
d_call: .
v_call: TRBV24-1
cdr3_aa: CATSAGSEYQPQHF
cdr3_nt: TGTGCCACCTCCGCGGGGTCGGAATATCAGCCCCAGCATTTT

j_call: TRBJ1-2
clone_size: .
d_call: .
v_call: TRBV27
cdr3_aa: CASSASDRIHLYGYTF
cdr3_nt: TGTGCCAGCAGTGCCTCCGACAGAATCCACCTCTATGGCTACACCTTC

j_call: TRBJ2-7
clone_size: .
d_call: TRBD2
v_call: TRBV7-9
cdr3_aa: CAGERESSYEQYF
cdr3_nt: TGTGCCGGGGAGCGGGAGAGTTCCTACGAGCAGTACTTC

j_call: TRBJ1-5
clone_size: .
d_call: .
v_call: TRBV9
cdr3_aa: CASSVAEADQPQHF
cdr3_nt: TGTGCCAGCAGCGTGGCGGAGGCTGATCAGCCCCAGCATTTT

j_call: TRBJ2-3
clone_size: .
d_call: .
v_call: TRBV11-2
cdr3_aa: CASSLLRVSTDTQYF
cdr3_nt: TGTGCCAGCAGCTTACTGCGAGTGAGCACAGATACGCAGTATTTT

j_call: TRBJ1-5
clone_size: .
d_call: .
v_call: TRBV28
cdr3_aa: CASSSISGGNQPQHF
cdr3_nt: TGTGCCAGCAGTTCTATTTCAGGGGGCAATCAGCCCCAGCATTTT

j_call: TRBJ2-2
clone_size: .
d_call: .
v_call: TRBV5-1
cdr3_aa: CASSLYRAAGELFF
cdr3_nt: TGCGCCAGCAGCTTGTACAGGGCTGCCGGGGAGCTGTTTTTT

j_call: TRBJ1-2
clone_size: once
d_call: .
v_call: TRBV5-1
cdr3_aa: CASSLWGRDYGYTF
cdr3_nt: TGCGCCAGCAGCTTGTGGGGCAGGGACTATGGCTACACCTTC

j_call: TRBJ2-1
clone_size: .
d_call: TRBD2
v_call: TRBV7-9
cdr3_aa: CASSFSGRGSYNEQFF
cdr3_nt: TGTGCCAGCAGTTTTAGCGGGAGAGGCTCCTACAATGAGCAGTTCTTC

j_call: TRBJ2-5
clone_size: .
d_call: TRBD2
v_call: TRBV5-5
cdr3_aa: CASSVGTSGRAVEETQYF
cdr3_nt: TGTGCCAGCAGCGTAGGGACTAGCGGGAGGGCGGTCGAAGAGACCCAGTACTTC

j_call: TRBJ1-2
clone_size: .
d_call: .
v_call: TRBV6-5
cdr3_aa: CASSRSPAAYGYTF
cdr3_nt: TGTGCCAGCAGCCGAAGTCCTGCGGCCTATGGCTACACCTTC

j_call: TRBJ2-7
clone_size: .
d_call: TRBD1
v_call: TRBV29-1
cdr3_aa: CSTRQGSEQYF
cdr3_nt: TGCAGCACTAGACAGGGAAGCGAGCAGTACTTC

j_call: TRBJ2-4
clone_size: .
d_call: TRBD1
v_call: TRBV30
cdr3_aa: CASQNRGLTKNIQYF
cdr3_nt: TGTGCCTCGCAAAACAGGGGGCTAACCAAAAACATTCAGTACTTC

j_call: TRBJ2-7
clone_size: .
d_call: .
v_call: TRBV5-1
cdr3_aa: CASSYSTDSHYEQYF
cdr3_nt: TGCGCCAGCAGCTACTCGACAGACTCTCACTACGAGCAGTACTTC

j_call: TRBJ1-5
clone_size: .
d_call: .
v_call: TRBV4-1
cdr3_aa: CASSQGSRQGNQPQHF
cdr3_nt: TGCGCCAGCAGCCAAGGGTCCCGGCAGGGCAATCAGCCCCAGCATTTT

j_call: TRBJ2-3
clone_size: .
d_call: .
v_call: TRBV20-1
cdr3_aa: CSPGVSDTQYF
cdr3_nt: TGCAGCCCCGGTGTATCTGATACGCAGTATTTT

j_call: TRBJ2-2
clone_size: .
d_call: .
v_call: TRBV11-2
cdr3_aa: CASSLGGTHTGELFF
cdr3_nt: TGTGCCAGCAGCTTGGGCGGGACTCACACCGGGGAGCTGTTTTTT

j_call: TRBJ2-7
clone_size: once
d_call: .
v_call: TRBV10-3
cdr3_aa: CAISESGTLYEQYF
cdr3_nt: TGTGCCATCAGTGAGTCGGGCACCCTCTACGAGCAGTACTTC

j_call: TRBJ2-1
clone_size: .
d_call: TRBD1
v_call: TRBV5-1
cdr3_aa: CASRPGTGKGLNEQFF
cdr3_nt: TGCGCCAGCCGTCCCGGGACAGGGAAAGGACTTAATGAGCAGTTCTTC

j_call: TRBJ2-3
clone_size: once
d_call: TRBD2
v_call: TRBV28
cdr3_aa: CASSLIRTSGTSTDTQYF
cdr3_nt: TGTGCCAGCAGTTTAATCAGGACTAGCGGGACTAGCACAGATACGCAGTATTTT

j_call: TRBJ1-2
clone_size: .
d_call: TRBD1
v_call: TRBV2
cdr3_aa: CASSGTGGGYTF
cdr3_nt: TGTGCCAGCAGTGGGACAGGAGGTGGCTACACCTTC

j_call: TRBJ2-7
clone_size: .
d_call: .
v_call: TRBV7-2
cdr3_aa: CASSLASRGYEQYF
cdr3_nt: TGTGCCAGCAGCTTAGCTAGCCGAGGGTACGAGCAGTACTTC

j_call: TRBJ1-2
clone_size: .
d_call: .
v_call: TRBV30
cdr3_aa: CAFTPGRGGYTF
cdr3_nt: TGTGCCTTCACACCCGGGCGAGGGGGCTACACCTTC

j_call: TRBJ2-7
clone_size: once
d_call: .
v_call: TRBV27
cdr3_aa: CASSLRGRGFWGEQYF
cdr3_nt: TGTGCCAGCAGCCTCCGGGGTCGGGGTTTCTGGGGAGAGCAGTACTTC

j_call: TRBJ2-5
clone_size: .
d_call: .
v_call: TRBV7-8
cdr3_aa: CASSPSPGSGQWETQYF
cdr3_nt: TGTGCCAGCAGCCCGTCGCCGGGGTCTGGCCAATGGGAGACCCAGTACTTC

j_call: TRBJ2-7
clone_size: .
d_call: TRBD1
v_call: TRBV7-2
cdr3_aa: CATGQDNYEQYF
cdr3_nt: TGTGCCACCGGACAGGACAACTACGAGCAGTACTTC

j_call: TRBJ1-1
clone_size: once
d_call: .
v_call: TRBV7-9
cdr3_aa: CASSPGLLNTEAFF
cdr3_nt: TGTGCCAGCAGCCCGGGACTCCTGAACACTGAAGCTTTCTTT

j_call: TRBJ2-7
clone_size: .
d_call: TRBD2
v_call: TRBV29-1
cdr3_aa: CSAAGLAGAHEQYF
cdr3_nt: TGCAGCGCCGCCGGACTAGCGGGAGCCCACGAGCAGTACTTC

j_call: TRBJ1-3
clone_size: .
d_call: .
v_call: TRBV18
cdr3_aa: CASSPGFNGLFSGNTIYF
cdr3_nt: TGTGCCAGCTCACCGGGGTTTAACGGACTCTTCTCTGGAAACACCATATATTTT

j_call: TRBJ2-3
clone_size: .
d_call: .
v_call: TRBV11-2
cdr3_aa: CASSLGLGVSTDTQYF
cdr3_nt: TGTGCCAGCAGCTTAGGTTTAGGGGTTAGCACAGATACGCAGTATTTT

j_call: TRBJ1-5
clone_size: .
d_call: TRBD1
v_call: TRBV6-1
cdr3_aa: CASSESRRQGVKQPQHF
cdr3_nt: TGTGCCAGCAGTGAATCTAGGCGGCAGGGGGTGAAACAGCCCCAGCATTTT

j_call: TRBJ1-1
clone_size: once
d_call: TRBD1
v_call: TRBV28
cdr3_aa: CASSSGQGNTEAFF
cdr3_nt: TGTGCCAGCAGTTCGGGACAGGGGAACACTGAAGCTTTCTTT

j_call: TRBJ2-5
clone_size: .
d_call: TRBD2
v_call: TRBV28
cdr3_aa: CASSFTGLAGAETQYF
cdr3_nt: TGTGCCAGCAGTTTTACAGGACTAGCGGGAGCAGAGACCCAGTACTTC

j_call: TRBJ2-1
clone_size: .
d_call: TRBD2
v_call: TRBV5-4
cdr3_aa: CASSLAGLAGGEQFF
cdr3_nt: TGTGCCAGCAGCTTGGCAGGACTAGCGGGAGGTGAGCAGTTCTTC

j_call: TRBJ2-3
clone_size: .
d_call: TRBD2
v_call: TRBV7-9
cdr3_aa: CASSLKLAGGRLDTQYF
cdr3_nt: TGTGCCAGCAGCTTAAAATTAGCGGGAGGGCGATTAGATACGCAGTATTTT

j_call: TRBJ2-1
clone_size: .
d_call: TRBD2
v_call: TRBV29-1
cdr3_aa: CSVRLAGGGSYNEQFF
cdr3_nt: TGCAGCGTGAGACTAGCGGGAGGGGGCTCCTACAATGAGCAGTTCTTC

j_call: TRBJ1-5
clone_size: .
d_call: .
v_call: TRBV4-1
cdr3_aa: CASSRQYNQPQHF
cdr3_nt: TGCGCCAGCAGCAGACAGTACAATCAGCCCCAGCATTTT

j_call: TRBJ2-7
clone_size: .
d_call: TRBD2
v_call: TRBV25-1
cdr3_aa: CASSEYGGGAREQYF
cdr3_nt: TGTGCCAGCAGTGAATATGGCGGGGGGGCGAGGGAGCAGTACTTC

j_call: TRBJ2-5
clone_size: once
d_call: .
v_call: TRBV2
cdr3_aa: CASSYQETQYF
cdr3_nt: TGTGCCAGCTCCTATCAAGAGACCCAGTACTTC

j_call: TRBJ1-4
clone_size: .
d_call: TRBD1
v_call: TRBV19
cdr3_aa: CASRRQGDATNEKLFF
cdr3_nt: TGTGCCAGTAGAAGACAGGGCGACGCAACTAATGAAAAACTGTTTTTT

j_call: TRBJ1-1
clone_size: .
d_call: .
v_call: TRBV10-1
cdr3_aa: CASSESKRGAFF
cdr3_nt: TGCGCCAGCAGTGAGTCGAAAAGGGGGGCTTTCTTT

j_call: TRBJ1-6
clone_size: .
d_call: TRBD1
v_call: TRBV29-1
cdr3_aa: CSVRQGQNSPLHF
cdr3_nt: TGCAGCGTCAGACAGGGGCAGAATTCACCCCTCCACTTT

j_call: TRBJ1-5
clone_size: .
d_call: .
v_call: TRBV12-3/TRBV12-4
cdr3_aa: CASSPLSNQPQHF
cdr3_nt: TGTGCCAGCAGCCCCCTGAGCAATCAGCCCCAGCATTTT

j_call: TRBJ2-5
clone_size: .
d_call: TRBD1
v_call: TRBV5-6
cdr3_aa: CASSGTGIQETQYF
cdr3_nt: TGTGCCAGCAGCGGGACAGGCATCCAAGAGACCCAGTACTTC

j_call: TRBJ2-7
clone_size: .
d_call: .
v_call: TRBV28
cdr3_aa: CASSSLANLKCEQYF
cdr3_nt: TGTGCCAGCAGTTCCCTAGCAAATCTTAAGTGCGAGCAGTACTTC

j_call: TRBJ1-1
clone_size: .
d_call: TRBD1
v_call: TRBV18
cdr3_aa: CASSFTGGRNTEAFF
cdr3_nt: TGTGCCAGCTCATTTACAGGGGGCCGAAACACTGAAGCTTTCTTT

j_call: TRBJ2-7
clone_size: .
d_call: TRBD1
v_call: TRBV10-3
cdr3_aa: CAIGSGQGSSEQYF
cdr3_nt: TGTGCCATCGGTTCGGGACAGGGGTCCTCCGAGCAGTACTTC

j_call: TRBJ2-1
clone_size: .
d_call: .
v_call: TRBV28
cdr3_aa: CASSSFRDYNEQFF
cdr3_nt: TGTGCCAGCAGTTCCTTCCGGGACTACAATGAGCAGTTCTTC

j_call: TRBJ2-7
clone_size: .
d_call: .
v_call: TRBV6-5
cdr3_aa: CASSYSHEQYF
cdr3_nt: TGTGCCAGCAGTTACTCCCATGAGCAGTACTTC

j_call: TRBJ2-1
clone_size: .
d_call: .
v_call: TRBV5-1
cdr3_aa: CASSFDSDLNNEQFF
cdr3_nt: TGCGCCAGCAGCTTTGATAGCGATTTGAACAATGAGCAGTTCTTC

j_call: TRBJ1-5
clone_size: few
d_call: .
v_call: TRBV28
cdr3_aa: CAAQVSLNQPQHF
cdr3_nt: TGTGCCGCCCAGGTCAGCCTCAATCAGCCCCAGCATTTT

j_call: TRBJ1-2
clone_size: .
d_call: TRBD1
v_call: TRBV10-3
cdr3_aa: CAISVPQGYGYTF
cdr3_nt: TGTGCCATCAGTGTCCCACAGGGGTATGGCTACACCTTC